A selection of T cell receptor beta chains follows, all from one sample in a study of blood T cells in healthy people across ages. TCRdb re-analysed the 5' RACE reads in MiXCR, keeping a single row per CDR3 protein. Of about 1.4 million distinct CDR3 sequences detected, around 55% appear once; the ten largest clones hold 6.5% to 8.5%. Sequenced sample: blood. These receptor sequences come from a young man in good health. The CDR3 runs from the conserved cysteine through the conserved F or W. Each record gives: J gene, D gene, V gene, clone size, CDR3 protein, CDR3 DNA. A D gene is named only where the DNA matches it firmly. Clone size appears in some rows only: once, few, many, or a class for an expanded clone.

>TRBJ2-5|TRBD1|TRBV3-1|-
CASSPTGWETQYF
TGTGCCAGCAGCCCGACAGGGTGGGAGACCCAGTACTTC
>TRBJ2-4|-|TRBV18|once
CASSPFRGTDIQYF
TGTGCCAGCTCACCCTTCAGGGGAACGGACATTCAGTACTTC
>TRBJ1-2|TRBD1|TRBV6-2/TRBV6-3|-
CASMRGQDRFYGYTF
TGTGCCAGCATGCGCGGACAGGACCGATTCTATGGCTACACCTTC
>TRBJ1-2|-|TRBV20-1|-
CSASPAQTGGYTF
TGCAGTGCTAGTCCCGCACAGACCGGTGGCTACACCTTC
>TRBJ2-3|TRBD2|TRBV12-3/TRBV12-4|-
CASSLGRREWYF
TGTGCCAGCAGTTTAGGGCGGCGGGAGTGGTATTTT
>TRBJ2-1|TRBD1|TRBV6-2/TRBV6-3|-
CASSSQIPTGGFEQFF
TGTGCCAGCAGTTCCCAGATCCCGACAGGGGGCTTTGAGCAGTTCTTC
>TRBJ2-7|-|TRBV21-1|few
CASSGPRGSYEQYF
TGTGCCAGCAGCGGCCCCAGGGGCTCCTACGAGCAGTACTTC
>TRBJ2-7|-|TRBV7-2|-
CASTFQVGGSYEQYF
TGTGCCAGCACCTTTCAGGTGGGGGGCTCATACGAGCAGTACTTC
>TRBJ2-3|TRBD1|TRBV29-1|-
CSAEEMGQSTDTQYF
TGCAGCGCCGAAGAAATGGGACAGAGCACAGATACGCAGTATTTT
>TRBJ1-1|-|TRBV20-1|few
CSARSGLNTEAFF
TGCAGTGCTAGGTCCGGACTGAACACTGAAGCTTTCTTT
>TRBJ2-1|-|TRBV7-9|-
CASSLVRRESYNEQFF
TGTGCCAGCAGCTTAGTTAGGCGAGAATCCTACAATGAGCAGTTCTTC
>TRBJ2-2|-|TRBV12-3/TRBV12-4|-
CASTFGAGELFF
TGTGCCAGCACCTTCGGGGCCGGGGAGCTGTTTTTT
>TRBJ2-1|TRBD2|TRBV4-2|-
CASSFLTSGDDEQFF
TGTGCCAGCAGCTTCCTAACTAGCGGGGACGATGAGCAGTTCTTC
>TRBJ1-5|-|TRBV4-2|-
CASSQDQGRGYSNQPQHF
TGTGCCAGCAGCCAAGATCAGGGGCGCGGGTATAGCAATCAGCCCCAGCATTTT
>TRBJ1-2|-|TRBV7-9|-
CASSLLSEFYGYTF
TGTGCCAGCAGCTTACTCAGCGAATTCTATGGCTACACCTTC
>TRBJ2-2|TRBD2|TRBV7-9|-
CASSNPLAGANTGELFF
TGTGCCAGCAGCAACCCCCTAGCGGGTGCGAACACCGGGGAGCTGTTTTTT
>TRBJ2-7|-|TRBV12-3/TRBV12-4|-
CASSSRGFSGSYEQYF
TGTGCCAGCAGTTCCAGGGGCTTTAGCGGCTCCTACGAGCAGTACTTC
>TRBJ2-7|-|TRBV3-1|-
CASSQGTRNEQYF
TGTGCCAGCAGCCAAGGGACACGGAACGAGCAGTACTTC
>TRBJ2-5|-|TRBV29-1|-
CSASGRYTDEQYF
TGCAGCGCTTCCGGCAGATATACGGATGAGCAGTACTTC
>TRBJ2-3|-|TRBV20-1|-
CSASHYRTDTQYF
TGCAGTGCTAGCCACTATAGGACAGATACGCAGTATTTT
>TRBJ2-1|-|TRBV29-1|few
CSVTSGLGEQFF
TGCAGCGTAACCTCAGGGCTAGGTGAGCAGTTCTTC
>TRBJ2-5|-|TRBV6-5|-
CASSYLGNEQYF
TGTGCCAGCAGTTACCTAGGCAATGAGCAGTACTTC
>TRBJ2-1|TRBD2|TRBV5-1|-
CASSLEGLAANEQFF
TGCGCCAGCAGCTTGGAAGGACTAGCGGCCAATGAGCAGTTCTTC
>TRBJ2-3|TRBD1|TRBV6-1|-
CASSVTQGARITDTQYF
TGTGCCAGCAGTGTAACCCAGGGGGCGAGAATAACAGATACGCAGTATTTT
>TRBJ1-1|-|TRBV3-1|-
CASSQDHAARQGFSTEAFF
TGTGCCAGCAGCCAAGATCACGCGGCCAGGCAGGGCTTCAGTACTGAAGCTTTCTTT
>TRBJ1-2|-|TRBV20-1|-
CSARDPFRQTTLTTPYTF
TGCAGTGCTAGAGACCCCTTCAGACAGACTACCCTAACTACCCCCTACACCTTC
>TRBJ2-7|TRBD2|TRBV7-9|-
CASSFGREGRYEQYF
TGTGCCAGCAGCTTTGGGCGGGAGGGCCGGTACGAGCAGTACTTC
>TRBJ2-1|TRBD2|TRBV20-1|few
CSARTSGRPNEQFF
TGCAGTGCTCGGACTAGCGGGAGGCCTAATGAGCAGTTCTTC
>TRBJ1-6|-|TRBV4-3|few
CASSLGGPSSYNSPLHF
TGCGCCAGCAGCCTCGGAGGGCCGAGCTCCTATAATTCACCCCTCCACTTT
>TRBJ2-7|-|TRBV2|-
CASSEGGGPSYEQYF
TGTGCCAGCAGTGAAGGCGGGGGCCCTTCCTACGAGCAGTACTTC
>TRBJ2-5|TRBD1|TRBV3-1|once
CASSPRDRGMMGETQYF
TGTGCCAGCAGCCCTCGGGACAGGGGGATGATGGGAGAGACCCAGTACTTC
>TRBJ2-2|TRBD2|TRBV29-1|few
CSVEGRGVSGRFNTGELFF
TGCAGCGTTGAGGGTCGGGGAGTTAGCGGGAGGTTCAACACCGGGGAGCTGTTTTTT
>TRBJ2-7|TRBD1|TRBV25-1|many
CASRETGKFYEQYF
TGTGCCAGCAGAGAGACAGGGAAGTTCTACGAGCAGTACTTC
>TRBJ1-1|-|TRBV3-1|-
CASSQDPMGPTEAFF
TGTGCCAGCAGCCAAGATCCGATGGGTCCCACTGAAGCTTTCTTT
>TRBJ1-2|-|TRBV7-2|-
CASSPIGQGLRGTF
TGTGCCAGCAGCCCCATCGGCCAGGGCCTAAGGGGCACCTTC
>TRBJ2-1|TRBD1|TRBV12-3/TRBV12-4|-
CASSPYPQGALYNEQFF
TGTGCCAGCAGTCCCTACCCCCAGGGGGCCCTTTACAATGAGCAGTTCTTC
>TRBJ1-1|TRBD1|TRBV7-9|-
CASSGTDRDTEAFF
TGTGCCAGCAGCGGTACGGACAGGGACACTGAAGCTTTCTTT
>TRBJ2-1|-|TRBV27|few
CASSITRSINEQFF
TGTGCCAGCAGTATAACTCGTAGCATCAATGAGCAGTTCTTC
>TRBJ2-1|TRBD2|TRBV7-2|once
CASSLAWSSGGARSYNEQFF
TGTGCCAGCAGCTTAGCTTGGAGTAGCGGGGGGGCTAGGTCCTACAATGAGCAGTTCTTC
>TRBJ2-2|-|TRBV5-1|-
CASSSLGPSNTGELFF
TGCGCCAGCAGCTCCCTAGGACCGTCGAACACCGGGGAGCTGTTTTTT
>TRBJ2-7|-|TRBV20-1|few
CSAREGGAYEQYF
TGCAGTGCTAGAGAAGGTGGGGCCTACGAGCAGTACTTC
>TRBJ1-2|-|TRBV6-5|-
CASSPTRQDGYTF
TGTGCCAGCAGTCCTACTAGACAAGATGGCTACACCTTC
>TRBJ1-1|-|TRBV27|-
CASSPQTYTEAFF
TGTGCCAGCAGTCCACAGACTTACACTGAAGCTTTCTTT
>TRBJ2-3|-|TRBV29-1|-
CSVEARDYTQYF
TGCAGCGTTGAGGCCAGGGATTATACGCAGTATTTT
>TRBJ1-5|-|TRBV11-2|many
CASSLDPGNRQPQHF
TGTGCCAGCAGCTTAGATCCGGGGAATCGTCAGCCCCAGCATTTT
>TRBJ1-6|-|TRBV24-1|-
CATTGSPLHF
TGTGCCACCACCGGTTCACCCCTCCACTTT
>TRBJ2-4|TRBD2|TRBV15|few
CATSSFTGLAGDIQYF
TGTGCCACCAGCAGTTTCACAGGGCTAGCGGGGGACATTCAGTACTTC
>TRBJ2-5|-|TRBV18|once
CASSPSAYGETQYF
TGTGCCAGCTCACCTTCTGCCTATGGGGAGACCCAGTACTTC
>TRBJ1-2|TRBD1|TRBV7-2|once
CASSNHRGPYGYTF
TGTGCCAGCAGCAACCACAGGGGGCCCTATGGCTACACCTTC
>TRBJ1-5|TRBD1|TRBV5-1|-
CASSLGPIDRGPNQPQHF
TGCGCCAGCAGCTTGGGGCCGATTGACAGGGGACCGAATCAGCCCCAGCATTTT
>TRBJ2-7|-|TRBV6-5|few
CASSYVGPYEQYF
TGTGCCAGCAGTTACGTGGGTCCCTACGAGCAGTACTTC
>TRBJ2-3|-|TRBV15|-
CATRSKANTDTQYF
TGTGCCACAAGGAGTAAGGCCAACACAGATACGCAGTATTTT
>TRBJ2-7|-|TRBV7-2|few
CASSLNKADSSYEQYF
TGTGCCAGCAGCTTAAATAAGGCAGATTCCTCCTACGAGCAGTACTTC
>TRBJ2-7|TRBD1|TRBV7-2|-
CASSEGTGGNDVNEQYF
TGTGCCAGCAGCGAAGGGACAGGGGGAAACGACGTTAACGAGCAGTACTTC
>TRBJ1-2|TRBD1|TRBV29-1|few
CSEVRTGLDYGYTF
TGCAGCGAGGTCCGGACAGGGCTAGACTATGGCTACACCTTC
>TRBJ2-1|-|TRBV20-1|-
CSAHRWGSYNEQFF
TGCAGTGCCCACAGGTGGGGCTCCTACAATGAGCAGTTCTTC
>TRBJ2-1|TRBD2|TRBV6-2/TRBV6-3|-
CASSYLAGNVNEQFF
TGTGCCAGCAGTTACCTAGCGGGGAATGTCAATGAGCAGTTCTTC